The 19 T cell receptor beta chains in this list originate from one sample, sequenced in a study of patients and donors after allogeneic stem cell transplantation. TCRdb ran MiXCR on the RT-PCR reads and lists one entry per CDR3 protein. The repertoire has fewer than 500,000 distinct CDR3 sequences, around 16% of them found once; the top ten carry less than 8%. The sequenced material came from blood, either unsorted or a sorted T cell fraction (not recorded which). The receptors here all came from a human donor who was either an allogeneic HSCT recipient or a stem cell or donor lymphocyte infusion donor (not recorded which). It is not recorded whose cells these are; they may come from a transplant donor.

This clonotype was found a few times. The chain couples TRBV2 to TRBJ1-2; D not resolved. V shed 7 bases and J shed 4 bases, with 13 bases lying between them. The CDR3 is 13 residues long. CDR1 SNHLY and CDR2 FYNNEI come from the germline V gene. The CDR3 reads CASNARARYGYTF. CDR3 sequence (DNA): TGTGCCAGCAACGCCCGGGCTCGCTATGGCTACACCTTC.

The J gene is TRBJ2-5, the V gene TRBV9, with D possibly being TRBD1 or TRBD2 (5 bases each). V lost 4 bases and J lost 4, with 14 bases in between. There are 14 residues in the CDR3. Per germline, CDR1 SGDLS and CDR2 YYNGEE. CDR3 protein: CASSLRDQGETQYF. DNA of the CDR3: TGTGCCAGCAGCCTCCGGGATCAGGGAGAGACCCAGTACTTC. Full variable domain (missing parts from reference TRBV9 and TRBJ2-5): DSGVTQTPKHLITATGQRVTLRCSPRSGDLSVYWYQQSLDQGLQFLIQYYNGEERAKGNILERFSAQQFPDLHSELNLSSLELGDSALYFCASSLRDQGETQYFGPGTRLLVL.

This clonotype was recorded a few times. The rearrangement links TRBV10-3 to TRBJ2-2, with D unresolved. CDR3 length: 12 residues. Trimming removed 6 bases from V and 3 bases from J, with 5 bases in between. Germline CDR1 ENHRY, CDR2 SYGVKD. The DNA of the CDR3 is TGTGCCATCAGGCTAGACACCGGGGAGCTGTTTTTT. Residues: CAIRLDTGELFF.

The rearrangement joins TRBV24-1 to TRBJ2-1, with a possible D match to TRBD1 (5 bases). Germline lookup yields CDR1 KGHDR and CDR2 SFDVKD. Trimming took 1 base from V and 10 from J, leaving 13 bases between them. The CDR3 is 14 amino acids. The CDR3 DNA reads as TGTGCCACCAGTGATTTCGGTGGGGCTGGCGAGCAGTTCTTC. It specifies CATSDFGGAGEQFF.

This clonotype was counted at least ten times. V and J are TRBV20-1 and TRBJ2-7; 9 positions agree with TRBD2. Germline-derived CDR1 and CDR2 are DFQATT and SNEGSKA (reference sequence). With 6 bases clipped from V and 2 bases from J, the junction kept 5 bases outside the gene matches. CDR3 length equals 13 residues. The DNA of the CDR3 is TGCAGTGCACCGGGACTAGCAGCCTACGAGCAGTACTTC. Translating it yields CSAPGLAAYEQYF.

The chain links TRBV6-1 to TRBJ2-7; 8 nucleotides match TRBD1. Losses at the gene ends were 6 bases for V and 3 bases for J; bases not matched to a gene: 7. Germline V gives CDR1 MNHNS, CDR2 SASEGT. This CDR3 spans 14 amino acids. The CDR3 DNA follows: TGTGCCAGCAGCCCCACAGGGGGGATCTACGAGCAGTACTTC. It encodes CASSPTGGIYEQYF.

This clonotype was counted at least ten times. The V gene is TRBV21-1, the J gene TRBJ2-1; the table assigns TRBD1, which was not confirmed against the DNA. TRBV21-1 is reported as a pseudogene. The CDR3 extends over 11 amino acids. CDR3 DNA: TGTGCCAGCAGGTCCCACGAAGAGCAGTTCTTC. This gives the protein CASRSHEEQFF.

Comment on this clonotype: The junction and the germline gene differ at one end; a read error may be behind it. The V gene is TRBV3-1, the J gene TRBJ1-2, with 10 bases aligning to TRBD1. The germline V gene has CDR1 LGHDT and CDR2 YNNKEL (reference sequence). The CDR3 is 16 residues long. The CDR3 region has the DNA TGTGCCAGCAGCCATAGAGCGGGACAGGGGAACTCTGGCTACACCTTC. Translation gives CASSHRAGQGNSGYTF.

This clonotype has a count of ten or more. The chain uses TRBV20-1 and TRBJ2-7; D is perhaps TRBD1 (6 bases). This CDR3 is built from 16 residues. CDR1 is DFQATT, CDR2 SNEGSKA, per germline (reference sequence). With 2 bases removed from V and 3 bases from J, the gap between germline ends came to 20 bases. The CDR3 spells CSARKLGLDSYYEQYF. The CDR3 nucleotides are TGCAGTGCTAGAAAGCTGGGGTTGGACAGCTACTACGAGCAGTACTTC.

This clonotype was recorded many times. V and J are TRBV12-3 or TRBV12-4 and TRBJ1-5; unclear D gene. Trimming shortened V by 2 bases and J by 1 base, and 12 bases separated the two germline ends. This CDR3 contains 16 residues. CDR3 nucleotide sequence: TGTGCCAGCAGTTTATCCCTCAGCCACAGCAATCAGCCCCAGCATTTT. Protein: CASSLSLSHSNQPQHF.

This clonotype has only a few counts. The chain employs TRBV5-1 and TRBJ2-5, with D perhaps TRBD1 (6 bases). The length of the CDR3 is 13 residues. Trimming shortened V by 0 bases and J by 10 bases, and 13 bases separated the two germline ends. Germline CDR1 SGHRS, CDR2 YFSETQ. The CDR3 DNA reads as TGCGCCAGCAGCTTGGGGGACATCTATTACCAGTACTTC. It encodes CASSLGDIYYQYF.

This clonotype showed up many times. The rearrangement links TRBV12-3 or TRBV12-4 to TRBJ1-1; D is ambiguous. The CDR3 totals 14 residues. V was clipped by 5 bases and J by 1 base, with 11 bases between them. CDR3 amino acids: CASSPPGKNTEAFF. As DNA, the CDR3 is TGTGCCAGCAGTCCCCCGGGAAAGAACACTGAAGCTTTCTTT.

This clonotype occurred many times. V gene TRBV11-3 combines with J gene TRBJ2-5; D ambiguous. The germline gives CDR1 SGHNT, CDR2 YENEEA. This CDR3 contains 13 residues. The germline V and J ends were trimmed by 1 base and 4 bases, with 7 bases remaining between them. The CDR3 loop is CASSLGSLETQYF. The CDR3 DNA reads TGTGCCAGCAGCTTAGGATCTCTAGAGACCCAGTACTTC.

This chain uses TRBV5-1 with TRBJ2-7; 9 nucleotides match TRBD1. J lost 3 bases, V lost 2 bases, and 6 bases had no gene match. The CDR3 has 15 residues. Germline V lookup: CDR1 SGHRS, CDR2 YFSETQ. The CDR3 DNA reads TGCGCCAGCAGCTTTCCGGGACAGGGTATCTACGAGCAGTACTTC. Translation gives CASSFPGQGIYEQYF.

The J gene is TRBJ1-2, the V gene TRBV28, with 10 bases identical to TRBD1. Looked up from germline, CDR1 is MDHEN and CDR2 is SYDVKM. V lost 8 bases and J lost 10; bases outside the gene matches: 7. This CDR3 is 12 amino acids long. CDR3 protein: CASLGQGTAYTF. As DNA, the CDR3 is TGTGCCAGCTTGGGACAGGGGACTGCCTACACCTTC.

The chain has TRBV2 and TRBJ2-3, with D possibly called TRBD1 or TRBD2 (6 bases each). V shed 6 bases and J shed 13 bases, with 20 bases lying between them. There are 13 residues in the CDR3. Looked up from germline, CDR1 is SNHLY and CDR2 is FYNNEI. In DNA, the CDR3 is TGTGCCAGCAGCCCCGAGAGGGTGGGGGGCAAGTATTTT. It codes for CASSPERVGGKYF.

This clonotype showed up just a few times. The rearrangement joins TRBV6-5 to TRBJ1-4; D might be TRBD1 (6 bases). The CDR3 runs to 12 residues. The V end lost 8 bases, the J end lost 9 bases, and 13 bases lay between the germline ends. Germline CDR1 reads MNHEY; CDR2 reads SVGAGI. CDR3 protein: CASSGGLKKLFF. The DNA for the CDR3 is TGTGCCAGCTCGGGGGGCCTGAAAAAACTGTTTTTT.

The chain links TRBV20-1 to TRBJ2-1, with TRBD2 matching 8 bases. V was pared by 3 bases and J by 7 bases, with 11 bases of the junction left unmatched. The CDR3 totals 15 residues. Germline V lookup: CDR1 DFQATT, CDR2 SNEGSKA (reference sequence). CDR3 in DNA: TGCAGTGCTAGCGTACTAGCGGTTGAGATGAATGAGCAGTTCTTC. Translation gives CSASVLAVEMNEQFF.

This clonotype was observed a handful of times. The gene calls are TRBV5-5 and TRBJ2-2; D possibly matches TRBD1 or TRBD2 (5 bases each). V lost 4 bases and J lost 4, with 14 bases in between. CDR3 length equals 15 residues. Germline CDR1 and CDR2: SGHKS and YYEKEE (reference sequence). Here the CDR3 DNA reads TGTGCCAGCAGCGGACCGGGACGCAGCACCGGGGAGCTGTTTTTT. Protein sequence: CASSGPGRSTGELFF.